The 8 T cell receptor beta chains presented below share a single source sample, sequenced in a study of blood T cells in healthy people across ages. A J-beta primer mix and a sample-barcoded 5' primer were used in a second PCR of roughly 6 to 12 cycles. TCRdb fed the 5' RACE reads into MiXCR, producing one record per CDR3 protein. The repertoire holds 1.6 million or so distinct CDR3 sequences, with around 35% as singletons. Sequenced sample: blood. These receptors were collected from a woman aged 25 to 39 in good health.

The V call is TRBV6-1, the J call TRBJ2-7; possible D gene TRBD2, 6 bases. The CDR3 contains 15 residues. V lost 3 bases and J 10 bases, leaving 22 bases between the germline ends. Per germline, CDR1 MNHNS and CDR2 SASEGT. CDR3 protein: CASSELGGLLEAQYF. The CDR3 coding sequence is TGTGCCAGCAGTGAGCTGGGGGGTTTGCTGGAGGCCCAGTACTTC.

The V and J genes are TRBV11-2 and TRBJ1-2; TRBD1 might be the D (5 bases). The germline V and J ends were trimmed by 3 bases and 1 base, with 15 bases remaining between them. The CDR3 extends over 16 amino acids. Germline V gene lookup returns CDR1 SGHAT and CDR2 FQNNGV. CDR3 sequence (DNA): TGTGCCAGCAGCTTGAGGGCAGGGTCGGTTAACTATGGCTACACCTTC. Translation: CASSLRAGSVNYGYTF.

This clonotype was seen a few times. J is TRBJ2-5 and V is TRBV27, with 13 bases identical to TRBD2. The CDR3 totals 18 residues. V lost 4 bases to trimming and J lost 4 bases; unmatched junction nucleotides: 12. Per the germline V gene, CDR1 is MNHEY and CDR2 is SMNVEV (reference sequence). The CDR3 sequence: CASSSPGLAGRVGETQYF. The CDR3 coding sequence is TGTGCCAGCAGTTCTCCGGGACTAGCGGGAAGGGTGGGAGAGACCCAGTACTTC.

This clonotype was seen many times. The chain uses TRBV20-1 and TRBJ2-7; D is unresolved. The germline CDR1 and CDR2 sequences are DFQATT and SNEGSKA (reference sequence). This CDR3 has 13 residues. Trimming pared 1 base from V and 6 bases from J, leaving 13 bases between. The CDR3 nucleotides read TGCAGTGCTAGAGGGCCCGGGTCCGGCGAGCAGTACTTC. Protein: CSARGPGSGEQYF.

This clonotype was observed a handful of times. The chain links TRBV7-9 to TRBJ2-1, with D possibly being TRBD1 or TRBD2 (5 bases each). This CDR3 spans 16 amino acids. With 1 base removed from V and 8 bases from J, the gap between germline ends came to 18 bases. Germline V gene lookup returns CDR1 SEHNR and CDR2 FQNEAQ (reference sequence). The CDR3 nucleotides are TGTGCCAGCAGCTTAGGGGCGGAGCCGAGGGGTGATGAGCAGTTCTTC. It is translated as CASSLGAEPRGDEQFF.

This clonotype was observed a handful of times. The chain couples TRBV6-6 to TRBJ2-5; TRBD2 agrees at 8 bases. Unmatched junction bases numbered 6, after V lost 1 base and J lost 5 bases. This CDR3 comprises 15 residues. The V gene's germline CDR1 is MNHNY and CDR2 SVGAGI (reference sequence). Here the CDR3 DNA reads TGTGCCAGCAGTTACTTGGGACTAGACGGGGAGACCCAGTACTTC. Protein sequence: CASSYLGLDGETQYF.

The chain couples TRBV6-1 to TRBJ1-2; perhaps TRBD1 as D (5 bases). This CDR3 comprises 13 residues. Germline-derived CDR1 and CDR2 are MNHNS and SASEGT. V was shortened by 4 bases and J by 5 bases, with 11 bases between the two germline ends. In nucleotides, the CDR3 is TGTGCCAGCAGTGCGGGACGCACTTATGGCTACACCTTC. Translated, it gives CASSAGRTYGYTF.

This clonotype has only a few counts. V gene TRBV6-5 combines with J gene TRBJ2-5, with D maybe TRBD2 (7 bases). The end of the DNA aligns better with TRBJ2-7, so the J call may be wrong. The CDR3 contains 14 residues. The germline CDR1 and CDR2 sequences are MNHEY and SVGAGI. The CDR3 sequence: CASSPPGGWVEQYF. The CDR3 DNA is TGTGCCAGCAGTCCGCCGGGGGGCTGGGTCGAGCAGTACTTC.